This T cell receptor beta chain is from a study of shared clonotypes between healthy human individuals. Profiled with immunoSEQ multiplex PCR; TCRdb holds only in-frame clones, not every one. The sample holds approximately 2,000,000 clones; 90% to 95% are singletons and the top ten take under 2%. Points on this clone: The antigen is not known.

Study observations and caveats: Non-shared clonotypes had lower generation probabilities than those shared by all four donors.

CD45RO-negative CD8 cells positively selected for CCR7 made up the naive population, which excluded terminally differentiated effector memory CD45RA+ cells. Every one of the donors was a Caucasian adult that lived in Nashville, Tennessee. The V segment lost 8 bases and the J segment 0 bases; nucleotides outside the gene matches: 13. The germline V gene has CDR1 SGHVS and CDR2 FNYEAQ. The CDR3 covers 17 residues. This chain uses TRBV7-6 with TRBJ2-1; TRBD2 matches at 7 bases. Material for sequencing was naive CD8+ T cells from PBMCs. This receptor was identified in a man between 18 and 29 years old in good health. Some clones in this sample may be carry-over from other donors' samples. CDR3 in amino acids: CASAPREGGGSYNEQFF. The CDR3 DNA follows: TGTGCCAGCGCCCCAAGAGAAGGCGGGGGCTCCTACAATGAGCAGTTCTTC. Based on the CDR3 plus reference TRBV7-6 and TRBJ2-1, the full variable domain is GAGVSQSPRYKVTKRGQDVALRCDPISGHVSLYWYRQALGQGPEFLTYFNYEAQQDKSGLPNDRFSAERPEGSISTLTIQRTEQRDSAMYRCASAPREGGGSYNEQFFGPGTRLTVL.